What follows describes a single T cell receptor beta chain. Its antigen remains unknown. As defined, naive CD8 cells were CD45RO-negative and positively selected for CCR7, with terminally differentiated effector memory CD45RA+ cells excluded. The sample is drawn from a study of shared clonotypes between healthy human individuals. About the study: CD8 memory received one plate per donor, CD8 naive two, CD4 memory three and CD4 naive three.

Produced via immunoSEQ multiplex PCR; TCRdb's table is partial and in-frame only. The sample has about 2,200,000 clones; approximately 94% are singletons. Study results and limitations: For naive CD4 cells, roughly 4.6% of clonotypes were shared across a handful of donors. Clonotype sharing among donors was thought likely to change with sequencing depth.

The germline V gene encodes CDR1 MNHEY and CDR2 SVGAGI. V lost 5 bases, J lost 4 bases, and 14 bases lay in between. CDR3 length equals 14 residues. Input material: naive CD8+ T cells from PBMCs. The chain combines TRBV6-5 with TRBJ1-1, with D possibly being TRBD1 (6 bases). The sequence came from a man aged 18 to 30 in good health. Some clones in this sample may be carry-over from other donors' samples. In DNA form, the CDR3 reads TGTGCCAGCAGTCCGAGTAGAGGGGGCACTGAAGCTTTCTTT. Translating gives CASSPSRGGTEAFF.